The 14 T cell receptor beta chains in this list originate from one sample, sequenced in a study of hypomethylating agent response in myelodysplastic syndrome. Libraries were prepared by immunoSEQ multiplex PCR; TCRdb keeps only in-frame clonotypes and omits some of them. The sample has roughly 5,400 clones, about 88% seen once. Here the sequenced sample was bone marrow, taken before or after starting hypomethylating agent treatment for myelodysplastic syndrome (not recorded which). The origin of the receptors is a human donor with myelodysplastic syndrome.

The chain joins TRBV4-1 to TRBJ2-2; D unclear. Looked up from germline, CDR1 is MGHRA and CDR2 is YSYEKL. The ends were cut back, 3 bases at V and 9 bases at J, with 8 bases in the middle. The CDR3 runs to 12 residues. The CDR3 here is CASSHSDRELFF. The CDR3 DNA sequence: TGCGCCAGCAGCCATTCGGATAGGGAGCTGTTTTTT.

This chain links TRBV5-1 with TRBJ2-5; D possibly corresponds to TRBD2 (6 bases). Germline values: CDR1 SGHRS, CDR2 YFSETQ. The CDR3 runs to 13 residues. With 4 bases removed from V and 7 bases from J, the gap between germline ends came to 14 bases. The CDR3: CASSPAGMGTQYF. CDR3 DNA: TGCGCCAGCAGCCCAGCGGGCATGGGGACCCAGTACTTC.

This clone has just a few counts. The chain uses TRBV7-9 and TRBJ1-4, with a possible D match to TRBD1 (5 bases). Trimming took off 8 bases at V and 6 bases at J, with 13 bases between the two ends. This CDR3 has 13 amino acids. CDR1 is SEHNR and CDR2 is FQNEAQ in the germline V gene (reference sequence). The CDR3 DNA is TGTGCCAGCTCCGGGGACGGAGATGAAAAACTGTTTTTT. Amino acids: CASSGDGDEKLFF.

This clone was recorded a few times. The CDR3, as DNA: TGCGCCAGCAGTGAGTTTACGGGGGGTGAAGCTTTCTTT. It encodes CASSEFTGGEAFF. This rearrangement joins TRBV10-1 to TRBJ1-1; D may be TRBD1 (5 bases). V lost 1 base to trimming and J lost 7 bases, with 10 bases between them. The germline V gene encodes CDR1 WNHNN and CDR2 SYGVQD (reference sequence). This CDR3 spans 13 amino acids.

The DNA of the CDR3 is TGTGCCAGCAGCTTGGGGTTTCGCGGGACAAATTTCAATGAGCAGTTCTTC. It encodes CASSLGFRGTNFNEQFF. The chain has TRBV7-9 and TRBJ2-1; either TRBD1 or TRBD2 may fit D (6 bases each). This CDR3 spans 17 amino acids. Germline-derived CDR1 and CDR2 are SEHNR and FQNEAQ (reference sequence). The germline V and J ends were trimmed by 3 bases and 6 bases, with 21 bases remaining between them.

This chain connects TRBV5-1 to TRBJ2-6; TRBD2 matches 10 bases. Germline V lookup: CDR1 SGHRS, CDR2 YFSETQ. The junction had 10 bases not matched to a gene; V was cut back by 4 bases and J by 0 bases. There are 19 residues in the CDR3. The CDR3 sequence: CASSLAGGLAVSGANVLTF. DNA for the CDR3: TGCGCCAGCAGCCTGGCGGGAGGACTAGCGGTCTCTGGGGCCAACGTCCTGACTTTC.

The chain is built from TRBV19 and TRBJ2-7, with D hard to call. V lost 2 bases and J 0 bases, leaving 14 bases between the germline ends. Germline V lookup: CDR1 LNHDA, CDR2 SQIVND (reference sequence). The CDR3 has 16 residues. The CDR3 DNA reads TGTGCCAGTAGTATATCAGGCTACTTACCCTCCTACGAGCAGTACTTC. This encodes CASSISGYLPSYEQYF.

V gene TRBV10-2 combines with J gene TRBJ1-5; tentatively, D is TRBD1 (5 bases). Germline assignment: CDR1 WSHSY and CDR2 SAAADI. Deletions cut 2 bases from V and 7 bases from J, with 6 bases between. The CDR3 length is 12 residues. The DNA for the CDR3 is TGCGCCAGCAGTGAGGGGGGACAGCCCCAGCATTTT. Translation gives CASSEGGQPQHF.

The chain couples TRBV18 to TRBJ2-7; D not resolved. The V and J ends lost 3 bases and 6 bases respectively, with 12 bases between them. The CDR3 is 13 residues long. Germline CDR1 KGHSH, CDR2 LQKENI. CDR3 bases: TGTGCCAGCTCACCCCAAGTTTCGAGCGAGCAGTACGTC. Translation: CASSPQVSSEQYV.

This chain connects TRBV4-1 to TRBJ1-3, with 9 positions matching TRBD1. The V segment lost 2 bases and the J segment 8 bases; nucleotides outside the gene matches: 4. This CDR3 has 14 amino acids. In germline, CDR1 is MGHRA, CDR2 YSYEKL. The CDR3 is CASSQPGQGYTIYF. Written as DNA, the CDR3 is TGCGCCAGCAGCCAACCGGGACAGGGTTACACCATATATTTT.

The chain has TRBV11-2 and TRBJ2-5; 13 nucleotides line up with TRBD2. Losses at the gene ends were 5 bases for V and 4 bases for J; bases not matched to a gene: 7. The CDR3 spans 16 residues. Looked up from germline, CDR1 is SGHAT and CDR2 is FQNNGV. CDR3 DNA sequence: TGTGCCAGCAGCCCCGGACTAGCGGGGGCTGTAGAGACCCAGTACTTC. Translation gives CASSPGLAGAVETQYF.

CDR3 coding DNA: TGTGCCAGCAGTGCCCTAGCGGGAGGTCTCTACGAGCAGTACTTC. This encodes CASSALAGGLYEQYF. The chain has TRBV6-1 and TRBJ2-7; 11 bases line up with TRBD2. The CDR3 length is 15 residues. CDR1 is MNHNS and CDR2 is SASEGT in the germline V gene. V dropped 4 bases and J dropped 3; count of bases not matched to a gene: 5.

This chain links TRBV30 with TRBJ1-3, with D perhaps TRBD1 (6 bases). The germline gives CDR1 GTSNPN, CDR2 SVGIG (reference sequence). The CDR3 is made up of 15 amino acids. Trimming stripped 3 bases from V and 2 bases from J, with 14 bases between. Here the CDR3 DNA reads TGTGCCTGGAGAAACAGGGCAAACGCTGGAAACACCATATATTTT. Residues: CAWRNRANAGNTIYF. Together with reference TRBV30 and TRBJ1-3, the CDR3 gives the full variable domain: SQTIHQWPATLVQPVGSPLSLECTVEGTSNPNLYWYRQAAGRGLQLLFYSVGIGQISSEVPQNLSASRPQDRQFILSSKKLLLSDSGFYLCAWRNRANAGNTIYFGEGSWLTVV.

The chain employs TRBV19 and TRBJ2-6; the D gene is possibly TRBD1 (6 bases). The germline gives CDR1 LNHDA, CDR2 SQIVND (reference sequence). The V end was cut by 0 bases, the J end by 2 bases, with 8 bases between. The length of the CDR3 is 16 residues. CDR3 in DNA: TGTGCCAGTAGTATAGATGGGGGCGCTGGGGCCAACGTCCTGACTTTC. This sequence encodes CASSIDGGAGANVLTF.